Listed below are T cell receptor beta chains from one sample, sequenced in a study of blood T cell repertoires in COVID-19. Using immunoSEQ multiplex PCR, the repertoire was profiled, and TCRdb retains in-frame clones only, with some absent. The table has 150,000 or so clones, approximately 87% seen once; the top ten hold approximately 1.2%. The specimen sequenced was PBMCs or T cells enriched from blood (not recorded which). These receptors were obtained from a woman aged 25-40 years with acute COVID-19. The CDR3 runs from the conserved cysteine through the conserved F or W. D genes are given only for firm matches. Size values are once, few and many counts, or a class for expanded clones, and some rows have none.

j_gene	v_gene	abundance	d_gene	CDR3nt	CDR3aa
TRBJ1-5	TRBV7-2	.	.	TGTGCCAGCAGCGCCGGGGGGGAGTATCAGCCCCAGCATTTT	CASSAGGEYQPQHF
TRBJ1-1	TRBV7-9	.	.	TGTGCCAGCAGCGGCCCCGGGAGAGACATTGTGAACACTGAAGCTTTCTTT	CASSGPGRDIVNTEAFF
TRBJ1-3	TRBV9	.	.	TGTGCCAGCAGCGTAGACGGCAGGGCCTACGGAAACACCATATATTTT	CASSVDGRAYGNTIYF
TRBJ2-1	TRBV20-1	.	.	TGCAGTGCTAGTGGTGGGAGCTCCTACAATGAGCAGTTCTTC	CSASGGSSYNEQFF
TRBJ2-7	TRBV28	.	.	TGTGCCAGCAGTTTACCGACTGTCACCTACGAGCAGTACTTC	CASSLPTVTYEQYF
TRBJ2-3	TRBV5-1	.	.	TGCGCCAGCCGACAGAACACAGATACGCAGTATTTT	CASRQNTDTQYF
TRBJ2-1	TRBV7-2	.	.	TGTGCCAGCAGCTTTTCCGGGGGATTTTACAATGAGCAGTTCTTC	CASSFSGGFYNEQFF
TRBJ1-1	TRBV7-8	.	.	TGTGCCAGCAGCTCGGGACTGCCGAACACTGAAGCTTTCTTT	CASSSGLPNTEAFF
TRBJ1-3	TRBV7-2	.	TRBD1	TGTGCCAGCAGCAGGGAAACAGGGGGCTCTGGAAACACCATATATTTT	CASSRETGGSGNTIYF
TRBJ2-1	TRBV14	once	TRBD1	TGTGCCAGCAGCCAAGTCCAGGGGGCCCCATTAGAGCAGTTCTTC	CASSQVQGAPLEQFF
TRBJ2-1	TRBV4-3	.	TRBD1	TGCGCCAGCAGCCGGGGGACCACGGACAGGGGGCAGTTCTTC	CASSRGTTDRGQFF
TRBJ1-5	TRBV19	.	TRBD1	TGTGCCAGCGAATACAGGACAGGGGGATTTGAGCAGCCCCAGCATTTT	CASEYRTGGFEQPQHF
TRBJ2-5	TRBV5-1	.	.	TGCGCCAGCCGGGAGCAGCAAGCTGGCGAGACCCAGTACTTC	CASREQQAGETQYF
TRBJ1-5	TRBV7-2	.	.	TGTGCCAGCAGCTTCTCCGAGGAGGGCAATCAGCCCCAGCATTTT	CASSFSEEGNQPQHF
TRBJ1-2	TRBV2	.	TRBD1	TGTGCCAGCAGTGACTACAGGGGATTAGGGGACTATGGCTACACCTTC	CASSDYRGLGDYGYTF